Below are 8 T cell receptor beta chains sequenced from a single sample in a study of cytomegalovirus exposure and HLA in healthy donors. 13 Jbeta primers and 60 Vbeta primers were used for the PCR. This table comes from immunoSEQ multiplex PCR, and its TCRdb copy is limited to in-frame clones, with some not included. Here the sample spans roughly 150,000 clones, just under 80% being singletons. Sequenced input: PBMCs. These receptors were collected from a man aged 25-45 years in good health.

The chain is built from TRBV28 and TRBJ2-2; 8 bases are a match to TRBD2. Germline CDR1 reads MDHEN; CDR2 reads SYDVKM. The junction had 6 bases not matched to a gene; V was cut back by 6 bases and J by 0 bases. The CDR3 loop spans 16 amino acids. The CDR3 sequence is CASRGGRTANTGELFF. The CDR3 DNA sequence: TGTGCCAGCAGGGGCGGGAGGACTGCGAACACCGGGGAGCTGTTTTTT.

The chain combines TRBV2 with TRBJ1-4; D remains unclear. This CDR3 spans 15 amino acids. V lost 4 bases to trimming and J lost 7 bases, with 16 bases between them. In germline, CDR1 is SNHLY, CDR2 FYNNEI. The CDR3 reads CASSASGLSGEKLFF. In DNA, the CDR3 is TGTGCCAGCAGTGCATCAGGTCTGTCTGGTGAAAAACTGTTTTTT.

CDR3: CASSQVWAGLGEGGDTQYF. The CDR3 nucleotides are TGCGCCAGCAGCCAAGTGTGGGCCGGGTTGGGAGAGGGTGGAGATACGCAGTATTTT. The rearrangement links TRBV4-3 to TRBJ2-3; D may be TRBD2 (5 bases). The ends were cut back, 1 base at V and 5 bases at J, with 25 bases in the middle. The CDR3 runs 19 residues. The germline gives CDR1 LGHNA, CDR2 YSLEER.

V gene TRBV19 combines with J gene TRBJ2-2; unclear D gene. The V gene's germline CDR1 is LNHDA and CDR2 SQIVND (reference sequence). V lost 10 bases, J lost 3 bases, and 9 bases lay in between. The CDR3 length is 12 residues. The CDR3 bases are TGTGCCACTGGGCACGACACCGGGGAGCTGTTTTTT. Encoded protein: CATGHDTGELFF.

With regard to this clone: The sample holds other DNA sequences that translate to the same CDR3. The chain joins TRBV18 to TRBJ2-5; 15 nucleotides align to TRBD2. Trimming removed 0 bases from V and 4 bases from J; junction bases left unmatched: 0. This CDR3 spans 16 amino acids. CDR1 and CDR2 from the germline V gene are KGHSH and LQKENI. The CDR3 sequence: CASSPPGLAGGETQYF. As DNA, the CDR3 is TGTGCCAGCTCACCACCGGGACTAGCGGGAGGAGAGACCCAGTACTTC.

The J gene is TRBJ2-5, the V gene TRBV7-6; 10 bases fit TRBD2. With the DNA end fitting TRBJ2-7 better, the J assignment may be wrong. Germline CDR1 is SGHVS and CDR2 is FNYEAQ. CDR3 length: 15 amino acids. For the CDR3, the DNA is TGTGCCAGCAGCCCCCAGCGGGGGGGCTCCTACGAGCAGTACTTC. This sequence encodes CASSPQRGGSYEQYF.

The chain links TRBV15 to TRBJ2-2, with TRBD2 matching 11 bases. Germline CDR1 and CDR2: LNHNV and YYDKDF (reference sequence). The V segment lost 5 bases and the J segment 6 bases; nucleotides outside the gene matches: 5. CDR3 length equals 15 residues. As DNA, the CDR3 is TGTGCCACCAGCGTAGCGGGAGGGCCCGCCGGGGAGCTGTTTTTT. Translation gives CATSVAGGPAGELFF. Supplemented by reference TRBV15 and TRBJ2-2, the full variable domain reads DAMVIQNPRYQVTQFGKPVTLSCSQTLNHNVMYWYQQKSSQAPKLLFHYYDKDFNNEADTPDNFQSRRPNTSFCFLDIRSPGLGDTAMYLCATSVAGGPAGELFFGEGSRLTVL.

This clone appeared a single time. The rearrangement links TRBV27 to TRBJ2-7; D may be TRBD2 (5 bases). V lost 4 bases to trimming and J lost 11 bases, with 18 bases between them. There are 13 residues in the CDR3. Germline-derived CDR1 and CDR2 are MNHEY and SMNVEV (reference sequence). The CDR3 spells CASSSSLGPGKYF. The CDR3 DNA reads as TGTGCCAGCAGTTCCTCTCTCGGCCCGGGGAAGTACTTC.